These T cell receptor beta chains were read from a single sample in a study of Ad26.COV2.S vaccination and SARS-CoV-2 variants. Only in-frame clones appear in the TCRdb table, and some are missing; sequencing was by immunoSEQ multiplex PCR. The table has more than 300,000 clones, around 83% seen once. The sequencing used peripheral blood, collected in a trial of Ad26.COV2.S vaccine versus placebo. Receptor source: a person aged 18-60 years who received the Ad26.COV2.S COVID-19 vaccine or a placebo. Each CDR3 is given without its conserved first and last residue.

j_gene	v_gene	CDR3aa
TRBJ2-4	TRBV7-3	ASSLQPGVAGAVQY
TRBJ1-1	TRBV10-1	ASRGPGRDREGETEAF
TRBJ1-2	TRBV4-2	ASSQIGYDYGYT
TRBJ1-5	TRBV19	ASSTRTGGNQPQH
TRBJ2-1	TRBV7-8	ASSFVVGGNNEQF
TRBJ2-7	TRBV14	ASSQAWAEQY
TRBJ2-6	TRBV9	ASSSSAGRSGANVLT
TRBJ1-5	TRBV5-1	ASSLGVGSGGNQPQH
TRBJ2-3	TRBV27	ASSLSSWGTDTQY
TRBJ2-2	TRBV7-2	ASSLAVNTGELF
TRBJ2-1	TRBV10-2	ASGGGNEQF
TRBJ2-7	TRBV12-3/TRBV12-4	ASSLAGVVGQY
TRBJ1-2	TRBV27	ASSFLGDGGYT
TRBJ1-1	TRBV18	ASSQPGTPEAF
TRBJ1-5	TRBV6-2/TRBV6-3	ASSKDEAISNQPQH
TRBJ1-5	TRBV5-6	ASSPGRGGQPQH
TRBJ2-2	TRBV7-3	ASGRNTGELF
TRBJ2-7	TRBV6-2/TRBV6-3	ASSYAGGETYEQY
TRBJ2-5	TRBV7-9	ASSSNTGVETQY
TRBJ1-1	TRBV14	ASSQDPGNWGTEAF
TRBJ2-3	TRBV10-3	AISFGLAGGPVPDTQY
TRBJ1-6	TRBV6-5	ASRFLNSPLH
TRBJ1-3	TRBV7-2	ASSSPERGRNTIY
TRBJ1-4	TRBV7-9	ASSLGTPSDEKLF
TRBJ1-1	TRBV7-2	ASRSQGAGTEAF
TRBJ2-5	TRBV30	AYSFSEPLQETQY
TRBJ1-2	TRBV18	ASQSRGGPLYGYT
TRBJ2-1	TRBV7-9	ASSSLAGGDEQF
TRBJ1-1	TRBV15	ATKGGVEKTTEAF
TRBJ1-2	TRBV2	ASSVRRGGDYGYT
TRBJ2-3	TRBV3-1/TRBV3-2	ASSGAGGLTDTQY
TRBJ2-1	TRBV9	ASSGSMRGTSSNEQF
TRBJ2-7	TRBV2	ASSEGGARNEQY
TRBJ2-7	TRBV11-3	ASSPDSFSSYEQY
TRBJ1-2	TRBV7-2	ASSLAFEIGYT
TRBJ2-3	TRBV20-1	SASWAGVFRDTQY
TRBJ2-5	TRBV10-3	AISPRLTGEETQY
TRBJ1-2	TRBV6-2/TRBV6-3	ASSYRGGPPGYT
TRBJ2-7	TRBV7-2	ASSRDRETYEQY
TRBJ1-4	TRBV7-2	ASSRQGRLTNEKLF
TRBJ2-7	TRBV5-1	ASSLAGLRMASYEQY